Listed below are T cell receptor beta chains from one sample, sequenced in a study of blood T cell repertoires in COVID-19. Libraries were prepared by immunoSEQ multiplex PCR; TCRdb keeps only in-frame clonotypes and omits some of them. Seen here are tens of thousands of clones, about 90% observed once, and the top ten hold around 13%. Material: peripheral blood. The receptors stem from a human donor with active COVID-19. The donor label of this sample is uncertain. Each CDR3 is given with its conserved first and last residue. A D gene is named only where the DNA matches it firmly. Size is stated for part of the rows, as once, few or many counts, or as a class when the clone is expanded.

j_call,v_call,clone_size,d_call,cdr3_nt,cdr3_aa
TRBJ2-7,TRBV11-2,.,.,TGTGCCAGCAGCTATATCCGCTACGAGCAGTACTTC,CASSYIRYEQYF
TRBJ2-2,TRBV24-1,.,TRBD1,TGTGCCACCAGTGATGCCGGGACAGGGGCCCCCGGGGAGCTGTTTTTT,CATSDAGTGAPGELFF
TRBJ1-6,TRBV2,.,.,TGTGCCAGCAGGGTAGACGCGGGGGGAGGTTCACCCCTCCACTTT,CASRVDAGGGSPLHF
TRBJ1-5,TRBV19,.,TRBD1,TGTGCCAGTAGTATAGATCTTGGGACAGTTTATAGCAATCAGCCCCAGCATTTT,CASSIDLGTVYSNQPQHF
TRBJ1-3,TRBV25-1,.,.,TGTGCCAGCAGTAACTGGGAGGGAAGCTCTGGAAACACCATATATTTT,CASSNWEGSSGNTIYF
TRBJ2-1,TRBV5-6,.,.,TGTGCCAGCAGCCTGGACCGCCTTAGAAATGAGCAGTTCTTC,CASSLDRLRNEQFF
TRBJ2-1,TRBV19,.,.,TGTGCCAGTAGTCAGGGGTACAATGAGCAGTTCTTC,CASSQGYNEQFF
TRBJ2-7,TRBV29-1,.,TRBD1,TGCAGCGTTGATGGGGACAGTCGGGAGCAGTACTTC,CSVDGDSREQYF
TRBJ2-1,TRBV15,.,TRBD2,TGTGCCACCAGCAGAGGGATGACTAGCGGGGGCAATGAGCAGTTCTTC,CATSRGMTSGGNEQFF
TRBJ2-7,TRBV15,.,TRBD1,TGTGCCACCAGCAGATTACCGGGACAGGCGTACGAGCAGTACTTC,CATSRLPGQAYEQYF
TRBJ1-5,TRBV6-1,.,.,TGTGCCAGCAGTGAAAGAATCCCCGCCCTAGGCGGTCAGCCCCAGCATTTT,CASSERIPALGGQPQHF
TRBJ1-2,TRBV18,.,TRBD1,TGTGCCAGCTCACCAAATGAAAGGACAGGCAACTATGGCTACACCTTC,CASSPNERTGNYGYTF
TRBJ2-3,TRBV6-5,.,.,TGTGCCAGCAGACTCGACAGGACTAGCACAGATACGCAGTATTTT,CASRLDRTSTDTQYF
TRBJ1-1,TRBV2,few,.,TGTGCCAGCAGTGTTGTGGAGACCGAAGCTTTCTTT,CASSVVETEAFF
TRBJ1-1,TRBV6-2/TRBV6-3,.,.,TGTGCCAGCAGTTACTCGGAAAGGGGAGCTTTCTTT,CASSYSERGAFF
TRBJ2-7,TRBV4-2,.,TRBD2,TGTGCCAGCAGCCAAGATGTCCGGTTACTAGCGGGAGTATTCTACGAGCAGTACTTC,CASSQDVRLLAGVFYEQYF
TRBJ1-3,TRBV4-1,.,.,TGCGCCAGCAGCCAGGGGGCGTTCATACAGGGAGCTTTTACCATATATTTT,CASSQGAFIQGAFTIYF
TRBJ2-2,TRBV27,.,TRBD2,TGTGCCAGCGGGGGACTAGCGGGACTGAGGGTCGGGGAGCTGTTTTTT,CASGGLAGLRVGELFF
TRBJ1-2,TRBV28,.,TRBD1,TGTGCCAGTTCGATACAGGGGCGGAGGAATGGCTACACCTTC,CASSIQGRRNGYTF
TRBJ1-1,TRBV10-1,many,.,TGCGCCAGCAGTGAGAAAGGGAGAACCACTGAAGCTTTCTTT,CASSEKGRTTEAFF
TRBJ2-1,TRBV7-2,once,TRBD2,TGTGCCAGCAGCGAAACTAGCGGGAGCTACAATGAGCAGTTCTTC,CASSETSGSYNEQFF
TRBJ1-5,TRBV6-5,.,.,TGTGCCAGCAGACCCGACAGCCGCAATCAGCCCCAGCATTTT,CASRPDSRNQPQHF
TRBJ2-5,TRBV2,.,.,TGTGCCAGCAGTATAGTAGAGACCCAGTACTTC,CASSIVETQYF
TRBJ2-3,TRBV7-2,.,TRBD2,TGTGCCAGCAGCTTATCTTTAGCGGGAGCCGCAGATACGCAGTATTTT,CASSLSLAGAADTQYF
TRBJ1-2,TRBV3-1/TRBV3-2,.,.,TGTGCCAGCAGCCAAGGGCAGAATCCCCTCTATGGCTACACCTTC,CASSQGQNPLYGYTF
TRBJ2-1,TRBV5-1,.,.,TGCGCCACACTACCGTACTCTGCGAGCTCCTACAATGAGCAGTTCTTC,CATLPYSASSYNEQFF
TRBJ2-5,TRBV15,.,TRBD1,TGTGCCACCAGCCCAGGGGGAAACATAGGAGAGACCCAGTACTTC,CATSPGGNIGETQYF
TRBJ1-5,TRBV11-3,few,.,TGTGCCAGCAGCTTAGGAAGCGGTCAGCCCCAGCATTTT,CASSLGSGQPQHF
TRBJ2-1,TRBV4-1,.,TRBD2,TGCGCCAGCAGCCAAGTGCCGGGACTAGCGGGAGGGGATGAGCAGTTCTTC,CASSQVPGLAGGDEQFF
TRBJ2-7,TRBV7-2,once,TRBD2,TGTGCCAGCAGCGCTTGGACTAGCCAGGGTTCCTACGAGCAGTACTTC,CASSAWTSQGSYEQYF
TRBJ1-2,TRBV9,.,.,TGTGCCAGCAGCGTAGGTACAGAATATACATATGGCTACACCTTC,CASSVGTEYTYGYTF
TRBJ1-4,TRBV6-5,.,.,TGTGCCAGCAGTTACATCGGGAAGCGTAATGAAAAACTGTTTTTT,CASSYIGKRNEKLFF
TRBJ2-7,TRBV19,.,.,TGTGCCAGTAGTATTGGCGCAGGGCCACACGAGCAGTACTTC,CASSIGAGPHEQYF
TRBJ2-7,TRBV28,.,.,TGTGCCAGCAGTTTATATGGCGGGAACTCCTACGAGCAGTACTTC,CASSLYGGNSYEQYF
TRBJ2-7,TRBV19,.,TRBD2,TGTGCCAGTAGTCCCGGGACTAGCGGCACCTACGAGCAGTACTTC,CASSPGTSGTYEQYF
TRBJ1-4,TRBV27,.,TRBD1,TGTGCCAGCAGAAACGGACAGGCGGGCGAAAAACTGTTTTTT,CASRNGQAGEKLFF
TRBJ2-7,TRBV7-7,.,TRBD2,TGTGCCAGCAGCCCCCTAGCGGGAGGGATCTACGAGCAGTACTTC,CASSPLAGGIYEQYF
TRBJ2-1,TRBV28,.,.,TGTGCCAGCAGTTCCACACCCGGGGACTCGAGCTCCTACAATGAGCAGTTCTTC,CASSSTPGDSSSYNEQFF
TRBJ2-7,TRBV4-3,.,TRBD1,TGCGCCAGCAGCCAAGGAGACAGGGTGTACTTC,CASSQGDRVYF